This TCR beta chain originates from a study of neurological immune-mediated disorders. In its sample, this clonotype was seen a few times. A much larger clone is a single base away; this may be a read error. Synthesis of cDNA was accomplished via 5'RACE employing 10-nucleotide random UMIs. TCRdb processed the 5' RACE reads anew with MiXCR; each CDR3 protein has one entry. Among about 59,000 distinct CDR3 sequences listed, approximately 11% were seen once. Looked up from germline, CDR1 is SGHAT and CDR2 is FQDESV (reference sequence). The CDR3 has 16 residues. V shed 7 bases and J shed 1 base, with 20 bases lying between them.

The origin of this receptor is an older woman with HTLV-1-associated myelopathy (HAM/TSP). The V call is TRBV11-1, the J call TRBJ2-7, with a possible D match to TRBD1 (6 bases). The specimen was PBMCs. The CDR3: CASNPPWDKLSYEQYF. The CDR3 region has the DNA TGTGCCAGCAACCCTCCCTGGGACAAACTATCCTACGAGCAGTACTTC.